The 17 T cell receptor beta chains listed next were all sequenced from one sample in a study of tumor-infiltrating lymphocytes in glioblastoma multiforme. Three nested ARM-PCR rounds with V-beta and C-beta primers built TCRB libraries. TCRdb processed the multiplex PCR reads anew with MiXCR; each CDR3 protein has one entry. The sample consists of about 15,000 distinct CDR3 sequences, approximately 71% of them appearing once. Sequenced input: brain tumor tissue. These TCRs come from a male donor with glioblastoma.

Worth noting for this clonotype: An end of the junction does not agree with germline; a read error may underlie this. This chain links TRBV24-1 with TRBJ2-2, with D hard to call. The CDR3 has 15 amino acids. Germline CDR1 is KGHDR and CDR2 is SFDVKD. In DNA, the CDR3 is TGTGTCACCAGTGATCTCTCAGAGAACACCGTGGAGCTGTTTTTT. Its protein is CVTSDLSENTVELFF.

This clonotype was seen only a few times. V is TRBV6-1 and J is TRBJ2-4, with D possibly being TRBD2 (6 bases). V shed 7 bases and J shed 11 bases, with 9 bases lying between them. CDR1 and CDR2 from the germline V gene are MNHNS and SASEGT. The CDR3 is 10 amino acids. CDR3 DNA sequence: TGTGCCAGCACTGGGACTGTTCAGTACTTC. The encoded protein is CASTGTVQYF.

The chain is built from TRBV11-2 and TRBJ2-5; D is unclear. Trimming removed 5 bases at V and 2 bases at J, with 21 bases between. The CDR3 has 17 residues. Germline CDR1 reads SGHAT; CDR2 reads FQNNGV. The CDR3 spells CASSLPQEDFTQETQYF. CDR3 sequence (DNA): TGTGCCAGCAGCCTCCCCCAGGAAGATTTTACACAAGAGACCCAGTACTTC.

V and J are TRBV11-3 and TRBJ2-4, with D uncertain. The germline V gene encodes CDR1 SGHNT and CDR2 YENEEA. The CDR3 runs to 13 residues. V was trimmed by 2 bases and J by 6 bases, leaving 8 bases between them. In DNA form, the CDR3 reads TGTGCCAGCAGCTTAAGCTTGGGAAACATTCAGTACTTC. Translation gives CASSLSLGNIQYF. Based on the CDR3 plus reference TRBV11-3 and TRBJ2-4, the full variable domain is EAGVVQSPRYKIIEKKQPVAFWCNPISGHNTLYWYLQNLGQGPELLIRYENEEAVDDSQLPKDRFSAERLKGVDSTLKIQPAELGDSAVYLCASSLSLGNIQYFGAGTRLSVL.

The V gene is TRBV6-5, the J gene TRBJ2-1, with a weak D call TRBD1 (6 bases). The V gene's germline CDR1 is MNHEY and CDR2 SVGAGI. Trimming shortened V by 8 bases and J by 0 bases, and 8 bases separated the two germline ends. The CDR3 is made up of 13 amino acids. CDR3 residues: CASRDNSYNEQFF. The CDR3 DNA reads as TGTGCCAGCCGGGACAACTCCTACAATGAGCAGTTCTTC.

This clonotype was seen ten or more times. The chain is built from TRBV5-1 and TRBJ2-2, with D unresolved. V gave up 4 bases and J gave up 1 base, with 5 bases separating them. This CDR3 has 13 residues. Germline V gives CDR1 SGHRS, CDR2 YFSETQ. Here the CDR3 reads CASSNENTGELFF. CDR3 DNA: TGCGCCAGCAGCAATGAGAACACCGGGGAGCTGTTTTTT.

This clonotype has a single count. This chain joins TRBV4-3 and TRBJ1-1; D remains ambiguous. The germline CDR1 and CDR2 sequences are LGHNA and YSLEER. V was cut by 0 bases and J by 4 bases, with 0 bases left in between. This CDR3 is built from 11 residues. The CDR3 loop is CASSQDTEAFF. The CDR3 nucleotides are TGCGCCAGCAGCCAAGACACTGAAGCTTTCTTT.

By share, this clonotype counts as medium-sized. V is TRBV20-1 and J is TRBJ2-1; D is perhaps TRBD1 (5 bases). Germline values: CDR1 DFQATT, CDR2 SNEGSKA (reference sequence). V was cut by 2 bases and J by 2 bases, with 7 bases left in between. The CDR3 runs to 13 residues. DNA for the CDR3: TGCAGTGCTAGACCGACAGCCTACAATGAGCAGTTCTTC. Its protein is CSARPTAYNEQFF.

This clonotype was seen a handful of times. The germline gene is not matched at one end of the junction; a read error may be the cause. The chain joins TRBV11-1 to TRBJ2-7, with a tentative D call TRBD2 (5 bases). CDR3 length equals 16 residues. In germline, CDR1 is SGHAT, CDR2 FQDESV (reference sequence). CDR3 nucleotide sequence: TGTGCCAGCAGTTTAGCGCGTCTGTACAGTGGGTACGACCAGTACTTC. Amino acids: CASSLARLYSGYDQYF.

DNA for the CDR3: TGTGCCAGCAGTTACTTGACCGGCGGCACAGATACGCAGTATTTT. Its protein is CASSYLTGGTDTQYF. The chain employs TRBV6-5 and TRBJ2-3; no reliable D call. Germline CDR1 reads MNHEY; CDR2 reads SVGAGI. CDR3 size: 15 residues. V lost 1 base and J 1 base, leaving 9 bases between the germline ends.

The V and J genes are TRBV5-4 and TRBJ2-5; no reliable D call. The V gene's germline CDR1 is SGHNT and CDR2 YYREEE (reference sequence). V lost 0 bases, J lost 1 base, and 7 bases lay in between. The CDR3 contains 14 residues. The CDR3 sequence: CASSLAGSQETQYF. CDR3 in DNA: TGTGCCAGCAGCTTGGCCGGAAGCCAAGAGACCCAGTACTTC. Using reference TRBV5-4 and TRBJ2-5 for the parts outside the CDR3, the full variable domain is ETGVTQSPTHLIKTRGQQVTLRCSSQSGHNTVSWYQQALGQGPQFIFQYYREEENGRGNFPPRFSGLQFPNYSSELNVNALELDDSALYLCASSLAGSQETQYFGPGTRLLVL.

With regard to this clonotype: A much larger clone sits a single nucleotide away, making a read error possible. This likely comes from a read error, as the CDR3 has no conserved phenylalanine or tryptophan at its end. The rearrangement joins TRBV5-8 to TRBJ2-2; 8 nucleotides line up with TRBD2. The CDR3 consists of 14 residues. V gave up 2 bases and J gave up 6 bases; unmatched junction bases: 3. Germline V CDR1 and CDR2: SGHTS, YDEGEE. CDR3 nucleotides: TGTGCCAGCAGCTTTAGCGGGGTCGCCGGGGAGCTGTTTCTT. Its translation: CASSFSGVAGELFL.

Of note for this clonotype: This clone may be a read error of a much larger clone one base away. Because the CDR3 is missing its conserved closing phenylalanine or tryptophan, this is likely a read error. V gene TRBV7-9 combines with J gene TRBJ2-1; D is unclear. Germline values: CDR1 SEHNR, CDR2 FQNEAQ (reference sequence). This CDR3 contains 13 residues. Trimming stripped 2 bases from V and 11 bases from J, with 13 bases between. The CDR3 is CASSLRATNQQFS. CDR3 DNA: TGTGCCAGCAGCTTAAGAGCTACAAATCAGCAGTTCTCC.

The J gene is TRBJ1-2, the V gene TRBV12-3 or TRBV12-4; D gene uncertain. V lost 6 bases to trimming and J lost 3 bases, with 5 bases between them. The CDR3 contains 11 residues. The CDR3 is CASRMYYGYTF. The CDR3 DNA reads TGTGCCAGCAGGATGTACTATGGCTACACCTTC.

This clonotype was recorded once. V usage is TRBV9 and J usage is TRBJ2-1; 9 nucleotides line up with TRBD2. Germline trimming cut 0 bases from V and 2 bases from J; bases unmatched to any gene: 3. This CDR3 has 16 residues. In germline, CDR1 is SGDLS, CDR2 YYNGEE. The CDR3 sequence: CASSVGGGRAYNEQFF. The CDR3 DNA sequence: TGTGCCAGCAGCGTAGGGGGCGGGAGGGCCTACAATGAGCAGTTCTTC. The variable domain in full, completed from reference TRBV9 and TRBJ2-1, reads DSGVTQTPKHLITATGQRVTLRCSPRSGDLSVYWYQQSLDQGLQFLIQYYNGEERAKGNILERFSAQQFPDLHSELNLSSLELGDSALYFCASSVGGGRAYNEQFFGPGTRLTVL.

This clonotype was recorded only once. Written as DNA, the CDR3 is TGTGCCAGCAGCTTAGGCTTTTATCCGGGACAGTGGTACGAGCAGTACTTC. The encoded protein is CASSLGFYPGQWYEQYF. The J gene is TRBJ2-7, the V gene TRBV13; TRBD1 agrees at 7 bases. The V segment lost 0 bases and the J segment 4 bases; nucleotides outside the gene matches: 12. Germline V CDR1 and CDR2: PRHDT, FYEKMQ (reference sequence). This CDR3 comprises 17 residues.

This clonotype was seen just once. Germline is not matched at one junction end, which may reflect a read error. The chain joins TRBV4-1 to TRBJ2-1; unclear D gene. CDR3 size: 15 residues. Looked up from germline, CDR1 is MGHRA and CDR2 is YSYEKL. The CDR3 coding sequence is TGCGCCAGCAGCCAAGAAGAAGAGCCCTTTAACGAGCAGTCCTTC. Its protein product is CASSQEEEPFNEQSF.